One and the same sample provided the 3 T cell receptor beta chains below, sequenced in a study of T cell repertoires in cytomegalovirus infection. No antigen has been assigned to these receptors. Each CDR3 protein gets one entry after TCRdb re-called the reads with MiXCR. Here the sample spans about 770,000 distinct CDR3 sequences, under 35% being singletons. Here the sequenced sample was cultured CD8+ T cells from PBMCs, taken from culture after CMV antigen stimulation. All receptors derive from a human donor in good health (CMV status not recorded). Some clones in this sample may be carry-over from other donors' samples.

The genes are TRBV10-3 and TRBJ2-3; D not resolved. The CDR3 has 15 amino acids. Per the germline V gene, CDR1 is ENHRY and CDR2 is SYGVKD. Trimming pared 2 bases from V and 4 bases from J, leaving 13 bases between. CDR3 protein: CAISEEVGTADTQYF. The DNA of the CDR3 is TGTGCCATCAGTGAGGAGGTCGGAACAGCAGATACGCAGTATTTT.

This clonotype was seen more than once but under ten times. The gene calls are TRBV11-1 and TRBJ2-7, with TRBD1 identical over 7 bases. J was trimmed by 1 base and V by 5 bases; bases with no gene match: 8. Germline CDR1 reads SGHAT; CDR2 reads FQDESV (reference sequence). The CDR3 spans 15 residues. The CDR3 loop is CASSPLSGQSYEQYV. The DNA for the CDR3 is TGTGCCAGCAGCCCCTTGTCGGGACAGTCCTACGAGCAGTACGTC.

This clonotype was detected only a few times. The chain has TRBV20-1 and TRBJ1-2, with TRBD1 matching over 10 bases. The CDR3 is made up of 13 amino acids. Germline V gene sequence: CDR1 DFQATT, CDR2 SNEGSKA (reference sequence). V was clipped by 3 bases and J by 6 bases; unmatched bases: 4. Written as DNA, the CDR3 is TGCAGTGCTAGGGGACAGGGGAATCATGGCTACACCTTC. Translating gives CSARGQGNHGYTF.